The 8 T cell receptor beta chains in this list originate from one sample, sequenced in a study of shared clonotypes between healthy human individuals. TCRdb's table, derived via immunoSEQ multiplex PCR, lists solely in-frame clones and lacks some. Altogether about 600,000 clones are present, roughly 72% being singletons, with the ten largest covering 9.5% to 15%. Sequenced material: PBMCs. Source of these receptors: a woman in her thirties or forties in good health. Some clones in this sample may be carry-over from other donors' samples.

The chain is built from TRBV7-3 and TRBJ1-2, with 9 bases that match TRBD1. Germline trimming cut 5 bases from V and 8 bases from J; bases unmatched to any gene: 6. Germline loops: CDR1 SGHTA, CDR2 FQGTGA. The CDR3 consists of 13 residues. CDR3 DNA: TGTGCCAGCAGCCCTCGGACAGGGGAAGGCTACACCTTC. This translates into CASSPRTGEGYTF.

The chain combines TRBV29-1 with TRBJ1-1, with a weak D call TRBD1 (6 bases). The V gene lost 5 bases and the J gene lost 0 bases, with 13 bases spanning the gap. CDR1 is SQVTM and CDR2 is ANQGSEA in the germline V gene. The length of the CDR3 is 14 residues. DNA of the CDR3: TGCAGCGTTAGGCTCCAGGGGATGAACACTGAAGCTTTCTTT. Amino acids: CSVRLQGMNTEAFF. The entire variable domain, with the rest obtained from reference TRBV29-1 and TRBJ1-1, is as follows: SAVISQKPSRDICQRGTSLTIQCQVDSQVTMMFWYRQQPGQSLTLIATANQGSEATYESGFVIDKFPISRPNLTFSTLTVSNMSPEDSSIYLCSVRLQGMNTEAFFGQGTRLTVV.

The CDR3 DNA reads TGTGCCAGCAACCAAGCCTGGACTGCCGAAGCTTTCTTT. Translated: CASNQAWTAEAFF. V usage is TRBV2 and J usage is TRBJ1-1; D not resolved. The CDR3 extends over 13 amino acids. Germline-derived CDR1 and CDR2 are SNHLY and FYNNEI. V lost 7 bases and J lost 8, with 17 bases in between.

This chain connects TRBV28 to TRBJ2-5; 9 bases match TRBD1. The J call is doubtful: the DNA matches TRBJ2-7 better. This CDR3 comprises 16 residues. Germline CDR1 MDHEN, CDR2 SYDVKM. Here the CDR3 DNA reads TGTGCCAGCAGTTCACAGTTCCGGGACAGGGTCTACGAGCAGTACTTC. Its translation: CASSSQFRDRVYEQYF.

This clone showed up just a few times. This sample also contains other DNA sequences that code for the same CDR3. The rearrangement links TRBV2 to TRBJ2-3; D is unresolved. The CDR3 totals 10 residues. Deletions cut 8 bases from V and 3 bases from J, with 3 bases between. CDR1 and CDR2 from the germline V gene are SNHLY and FYNNEI. CDR3 region: CASQTDTQYF. In DNA, the CDR3 is TGTGCCAGCCAAACAGATACGCAGTATTTT.

The chain employs TRBV27 and TRBJ1-2; D gene ambiguous. CDR1 and CDR2 from the germline V gene are MNHEY and SMNVEV (reference sequence). The CDR3 loop spans 13 amino acids. V lost 6 bases and J 7 bases, leaving 15 bases between the germline ends. For the CDR3, the DNA is TGTGCCAGCAGCTCTCGGCCGTTGTCTGGCTACACCTTC. This sequence encodes CASSSRPLSGYTF.

The rearrangement joins TRBV2 to TRBJ1-4; 10 bases map to TRBD1. V was pared by 6 bases and J by 8 bases, with 9 bases of the junction left unmatched. This CDR3 spans 15 amino acids. The germline V gene has CDR1 SNHLY and CDR2 FYNNEI. CDR3 nucleotides: TGTGCCAGCAGGGACAGGACAGGGGGGAAAGAAAAACTGTTTTTT. The encoded protein is CASRDRTGGKEKLFF.

The genes are TRBV19 and TRBJ1-5, with D perhaps matching TRBD1 (6 bases). The ends were cut back, 6 bases at V and 6 bases at J, with 18 bases in the middle. CDR1 LNHDA and CDR2 SQIVND come from the germline V gene (reference sequence). This CDR3 comprises 15 residues. In DNA form, the CDR3 reads TGTGCCAGTAGATATTTCGGACAGACCGGTCAGCCCCAGCATTTT. It is translated as CASRYFGQTGQPQHF. The full variable domain, rest sourced from reference TRBV19 and TRBJ1-5, is DGGITQSPKYLFRKEGQNVTLSCEQNLNHDAMYWYRQDPGQGLRLIYYSQIVNDFQKGDIAEGYSVSREKKESFPLTVTSAQKNPTAFYLCASRYFGQTGQPQHFGDGTRLSIL.